This record looks at one T cell receptor (beta chain) sequence and its context. As yet, its antigen is unknown. This sample is drawn from a study of shared clonotypes between healthy human individuals. The method was immunoSEQ multiplex PCR; TCRdb's version includes in-frame clones alone and lacks a portion of them. The repertoire holds roughly 1.4 million clones, with about 98.5% as singletons. Findings of the study overall: Several donors held roughly 5% of naive CD4 clonotypes in common. Clonotypes which were not shared had lower generation probabilities than clonotypes that all four donors shared. Larger estimated richness was generally seen in naive subsets than in memory subsets. Clonotype sharing levels among donors were expected to vary with sequencing depth.

CDR1 and CDR2 (germline): SNHLY, FYNNEI. V gave up 8 bases and J gave up 3 bases, with 11 bases separating them. The CDR3 is made up of 12 amino acids. The rearrangement links TRBV2 to TRBJ2-7; a weak D match, TRBD2 (6 bases). The TCR comes from a man aged 25-45 years in good health. Sequenced input: naive CD4+ T cells sorted from blood. The subset: CD45RA+ positively selected. CDR3 sequence reads: CASLEGFYEQYF. DNA of the CDR3: TGTGCCAGCCTGGAGGGGTTCTACGAGCAGTACTTC.